This TCR beta chain was documented in a study of CD8+ T cells in alopecia areata (dated by TCRdb to the late 2010s). Context from the whole study: The treated patients, all with moderate-to-severe alopecia areata, were enrolled in an open-label pilot trial of oral tofacitinib given at 5 to 10 mg twice daily. Scalp clonality was compared among normal scalp (n=4), patchy alopecia areata scalp (n=8), and alopecia totalis/universalis scalp (n=8). RNA came from the PAXgene miRNA kit for fixed scalp, the miRNeasy kit for PBMCs, and the RNeasy kit for mouse skin. TCRbeta CDR3 regions were amplified by immunoSEQ multiplex PCR with 35 Vbeta forward and 13 Jbeta reverse primers. Patients received tofacitinib for 6 to 18 months and were then followed off drug for 6 months to check for delayed response and recurrence. Scalp tissue and sorted CD4+ and CD8+ peripheral blood T cells from patchy and totalis/universalis alopecia areata patients and from healthy controls were covered by human TCRbeta sequencing. High-throughput TCRbeta sequencing was used to examine T cell clonal expansion in alopecia areata in both the C3H/HeJ mouse model and human patients. Biopsies were taken from tofacitinib-treated patients at baseline and again at 4 and 24 weeks into treatment, and several of those patients also had a later scalp biopsy. Disease severity in treated patients was measured with the SALT score, which quantifies the percentage of affected scalp surface area. Results the study describes overall, beyond this receptor: Shared TCR sequences between patients were less evident than in mice, which may be partly attributable to HLA diversity in the patient population. Because the treated cohort was small and had just a single nonresponder, larger studies are needed to establish links between baseline CD8+ expansion and response. Tofacitinib significantly lowered scalp clonality and the number of expanded CD8+ clones among the top 100 scalp clones. Many expanded lesional clones persisted in scalp and blood during tofacitinib treatment, which may partly explain relapse after stopping treatment. Lesional scalp, especially in alopecia totalis/universalis, showed higher clonality and more expanded CD8+ clones than normal scalp, suggesting antigenic drive. Unlike mouse skin, where gammadelta T cells dominate, normal human skin contains resident alphabeta T cells that get sequenced too, which complicates analysis of the scalp TCR repertoire.

Read against the paper, the sample's time point label means: around 4 weeks on oral tofacitinib. This specimen's treatment or condition label, interpreted: oral pan-JAK inhibitor, 5-10 mg twice daily. Lesional scalp punch biopsies and peripheral blood were collected from alopecia areata patients. PBMCs were separated by density centrifugation and stained for CD3, CD4 and CD8, after which CD4+ and CD8+ T cells were sorted on a FACSAria. With respect to this clone: Its antigen is currently not known. Qualities for individual bases were not recorded, and no much larger clone is one base off.

Receptor amplification or capture employed the immunoSEQ multiplex PCR assay. To provide template for TCR sequencing, every sample had RNA extracted and reverse transcribed into cDNA. SuperScript III was used to make first-strand cDNA, primed with a 2:1 mix of oligo-dT and random hexamers. Amplification bias was assessed with a synthetic immune receptor repertoire, and residual bias was removed computationally. The study's own analysis went as follows. After raw reads were preprocessed to remove errors, the CDR3 was defined following IMGT conventions as running from the conserved cysteine to phenylalanine. Clonality was computed as 1 minus the Shannon entropy, with the entropy normalized by log2 of the number of productive unique TCRs. Whether scalp clones were CD4 or CD8 was inferred by matching scalp TCRbeta sequences against CD4 and CD8 repertoires sorted from blood. Here the immuneACCESS table is served through TCRdb, limited to in-frame sequences with V and J called. Missing clones are a known gap in these copies; in checked studies unresolved V genes cover under half, and the rest lacks a known reason. The V and J calls and clone size come from that table; D and trimming were worked out from the DNA. Within this sample are under 150,000 clones, with more than 45% of them counted one time only. The top ten clonotypes cover 0.46% of the sample.

Sequenced here: CD4+ T cells sorted from blood, sampled at week 4, from a patient treated with tofacitinib. This TCR derives from a human donor with alopecia areata.

The CDR3 loop reads CSVEVVVNEQFF. The bases read TGCAGCGTTGAAGTGGTGGTTAATGAGCAGTTCTTC. The chain links TRBV29-1 with TRBJ2-1, with the D segment identity uncertain. Inclusive of the bounding cysteine and phenylalanine, the CDR3 is 12 residues long. Only the CDR3 DNA stays, 36 bases, in frame from base 1. V is reduced by 1 base and J by 7 bases, leaving a spacing of 8 bases between them. For CDR1 and CDR2, the germline V gene lists SQVTM and ANQGSEA.